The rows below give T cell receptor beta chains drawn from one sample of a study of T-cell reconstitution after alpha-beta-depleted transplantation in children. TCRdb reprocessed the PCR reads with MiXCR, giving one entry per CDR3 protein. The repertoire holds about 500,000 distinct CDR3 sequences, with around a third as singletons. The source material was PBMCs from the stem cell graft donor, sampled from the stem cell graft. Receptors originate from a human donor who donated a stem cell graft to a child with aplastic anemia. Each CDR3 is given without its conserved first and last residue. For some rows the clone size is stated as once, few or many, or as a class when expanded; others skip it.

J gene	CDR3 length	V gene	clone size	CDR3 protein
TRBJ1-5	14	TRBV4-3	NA	ASSHRWDGYNQPQH
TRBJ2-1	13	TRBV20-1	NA	SASMRLAGPNEQF
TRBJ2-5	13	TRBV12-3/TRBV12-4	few	ASSSAGTSGETQY
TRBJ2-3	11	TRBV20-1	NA	SARDPGADTQY
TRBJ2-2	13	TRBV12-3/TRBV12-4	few	ASNLGTPNTGELF
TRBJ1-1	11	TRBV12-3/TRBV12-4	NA	ASSLSKGTEAF
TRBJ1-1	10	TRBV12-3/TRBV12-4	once	ASSPDSFEAF
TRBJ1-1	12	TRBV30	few	AWTTRSLGTEAF
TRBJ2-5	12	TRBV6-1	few	ASSATGMEETQY
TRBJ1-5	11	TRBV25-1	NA	ASSERPGGAQH
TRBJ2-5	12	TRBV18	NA	ASSPPGAGETQY
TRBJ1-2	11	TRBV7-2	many	ASSLPPGPGYT
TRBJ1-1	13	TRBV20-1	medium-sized	SARDLAGLNTEAF
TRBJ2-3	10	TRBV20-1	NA	SLLGGPDTQY
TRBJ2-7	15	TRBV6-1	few	ASSPSARGGSVYEQY
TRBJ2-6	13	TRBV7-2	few	ASRITHSGANVLT
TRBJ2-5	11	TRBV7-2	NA	ASSSSGGETQY
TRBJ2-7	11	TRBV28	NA	ASSLVWGREQY
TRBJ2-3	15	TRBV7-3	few	ASSSTSGDFSTDTQY
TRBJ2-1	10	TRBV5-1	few	ASSLDQVTQF
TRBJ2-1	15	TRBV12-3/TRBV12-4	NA	ASSPARGGGGVNEQF
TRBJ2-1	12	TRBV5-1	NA	ASSSRGGENEQF
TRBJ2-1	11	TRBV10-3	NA	AISESWNNEQF
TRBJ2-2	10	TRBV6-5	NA	ASSPLGGELF
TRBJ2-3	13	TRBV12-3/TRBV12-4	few	ASSRASGVTDTQY
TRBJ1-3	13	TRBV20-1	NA	SARLGQLSGNTIY
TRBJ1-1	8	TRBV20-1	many	SALQIGAF
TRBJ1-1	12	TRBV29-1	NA	SVGGQERNTEAF
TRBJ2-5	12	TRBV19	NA	ASSTGTGVETQY
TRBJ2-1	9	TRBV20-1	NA	TAPSYNEQF
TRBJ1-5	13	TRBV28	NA	ASSLPGQGTQPQH
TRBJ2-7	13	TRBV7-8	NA	ASSTNRGRSYEQY
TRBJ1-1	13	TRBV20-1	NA	SASGAHRRNTEAF
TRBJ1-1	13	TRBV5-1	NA	ASSRGAQGNTEAF
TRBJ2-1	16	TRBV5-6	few	ASSPLPQREGRGNEQF
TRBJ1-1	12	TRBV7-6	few	ASSERTGNTEAF
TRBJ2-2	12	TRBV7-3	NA	ASSLWGDTGELF
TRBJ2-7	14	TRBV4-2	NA	ASSLSRPGLAGEQY
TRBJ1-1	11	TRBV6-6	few	ASSKSGSFEAF
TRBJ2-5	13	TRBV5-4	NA	ASSLPTGGQETQY
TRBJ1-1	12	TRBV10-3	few	AISKQQMNTEAF
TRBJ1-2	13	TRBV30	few	AWSLSSTGADGYT
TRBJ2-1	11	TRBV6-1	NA	ASQAGPNNEQF
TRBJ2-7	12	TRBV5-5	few	ASSLMDRGYEQY
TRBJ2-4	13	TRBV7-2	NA	ASSKTGVERNIQY
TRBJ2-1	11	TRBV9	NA	ASSVEQGNEQF
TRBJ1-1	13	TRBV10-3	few	AISLGGGLGTEAF
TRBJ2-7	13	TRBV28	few	ASSGPTSGPLEQY
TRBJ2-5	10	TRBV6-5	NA	ASSTGGETQY
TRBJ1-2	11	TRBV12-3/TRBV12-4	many	ASSSRANYGYT
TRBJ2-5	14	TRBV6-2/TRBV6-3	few	ASSSRQGAYRETQY
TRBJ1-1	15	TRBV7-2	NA	ASSISLRQGANTEAF
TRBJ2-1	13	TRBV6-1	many	ASSEARNSYNEQF
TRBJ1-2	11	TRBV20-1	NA	SAPIRDSYGYT
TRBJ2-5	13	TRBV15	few	ATSRDPQPQETQY
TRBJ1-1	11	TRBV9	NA	ASSVQGAAEAF
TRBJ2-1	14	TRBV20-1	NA	SARAPGLRVYNEQF
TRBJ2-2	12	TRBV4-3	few	ASSQRSLVGELF
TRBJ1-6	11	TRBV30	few	AWSGQGNSPLH